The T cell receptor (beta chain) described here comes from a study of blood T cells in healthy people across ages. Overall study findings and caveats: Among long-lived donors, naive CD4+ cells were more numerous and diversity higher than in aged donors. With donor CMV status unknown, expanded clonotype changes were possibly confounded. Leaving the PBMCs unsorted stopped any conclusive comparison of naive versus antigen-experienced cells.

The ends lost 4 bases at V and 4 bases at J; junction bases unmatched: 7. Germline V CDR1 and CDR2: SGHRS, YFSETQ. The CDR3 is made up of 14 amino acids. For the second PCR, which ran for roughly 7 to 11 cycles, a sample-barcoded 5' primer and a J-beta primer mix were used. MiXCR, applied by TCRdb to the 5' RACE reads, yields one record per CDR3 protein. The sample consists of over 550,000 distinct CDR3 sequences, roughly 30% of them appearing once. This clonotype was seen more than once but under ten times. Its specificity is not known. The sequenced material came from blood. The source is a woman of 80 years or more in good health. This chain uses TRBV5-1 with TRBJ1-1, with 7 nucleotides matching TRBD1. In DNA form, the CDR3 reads TGCGCCAGCAGCGTGGACGCAGGGGGCACTGAAGCTTTCTTT. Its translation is CASSVDAGGTEAFF.